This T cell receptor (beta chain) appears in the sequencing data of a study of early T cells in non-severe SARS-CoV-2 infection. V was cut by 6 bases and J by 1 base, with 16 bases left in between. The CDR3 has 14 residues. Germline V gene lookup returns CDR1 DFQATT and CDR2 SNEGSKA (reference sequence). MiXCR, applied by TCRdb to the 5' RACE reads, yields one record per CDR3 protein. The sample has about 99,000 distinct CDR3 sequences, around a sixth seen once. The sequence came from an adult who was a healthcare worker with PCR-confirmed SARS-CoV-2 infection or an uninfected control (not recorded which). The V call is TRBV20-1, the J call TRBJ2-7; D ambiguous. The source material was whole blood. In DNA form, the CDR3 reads TGCAGTGCCCTAAGGTGGAGACCTTCCTACGAGCAGTACTTC. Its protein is CSALRWRPSYEQYF.